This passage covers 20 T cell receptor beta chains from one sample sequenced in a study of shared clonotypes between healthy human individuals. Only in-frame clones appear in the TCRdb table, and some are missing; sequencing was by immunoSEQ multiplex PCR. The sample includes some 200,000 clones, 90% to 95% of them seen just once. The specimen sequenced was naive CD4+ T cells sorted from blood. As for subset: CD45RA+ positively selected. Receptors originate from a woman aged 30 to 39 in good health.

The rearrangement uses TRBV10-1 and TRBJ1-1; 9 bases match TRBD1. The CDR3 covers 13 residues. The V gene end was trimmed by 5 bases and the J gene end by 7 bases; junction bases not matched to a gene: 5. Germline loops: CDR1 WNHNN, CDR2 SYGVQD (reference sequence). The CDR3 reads CASSSGTGLEAFF. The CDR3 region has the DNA TGCGCCAGCAGTTCCGGGACAGGGCTTGAAGCTTTCTTT.

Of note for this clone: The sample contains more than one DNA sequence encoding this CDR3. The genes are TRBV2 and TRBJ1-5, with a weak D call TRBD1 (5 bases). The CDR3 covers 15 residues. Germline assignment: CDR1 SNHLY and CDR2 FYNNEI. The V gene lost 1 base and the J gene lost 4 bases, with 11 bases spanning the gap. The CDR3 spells CASSEEGRGNQPQHF. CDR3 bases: TGTGCCAGCAGTGAAGAGGGGCGCGGAAATCAGCCCCAGCATTTT.

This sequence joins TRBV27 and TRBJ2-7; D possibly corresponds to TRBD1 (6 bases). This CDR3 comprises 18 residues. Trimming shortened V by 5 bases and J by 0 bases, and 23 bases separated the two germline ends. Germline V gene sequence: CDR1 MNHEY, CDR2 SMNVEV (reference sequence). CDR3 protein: CASSPIYLRDKLSYEQYF. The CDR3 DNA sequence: TGTGCCAGCAGTCCGATATACCTCCGGGACAAACTCTCCTACGAGCAGTACTTC.

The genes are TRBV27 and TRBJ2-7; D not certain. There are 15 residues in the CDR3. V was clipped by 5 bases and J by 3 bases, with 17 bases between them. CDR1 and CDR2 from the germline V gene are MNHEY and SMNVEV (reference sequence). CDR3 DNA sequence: TGTGCCAGCAGTCCCCAAGGCCTTCCTGGCTACGAGCAGTACTTC. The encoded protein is CASSPQGLPGYEQYF.

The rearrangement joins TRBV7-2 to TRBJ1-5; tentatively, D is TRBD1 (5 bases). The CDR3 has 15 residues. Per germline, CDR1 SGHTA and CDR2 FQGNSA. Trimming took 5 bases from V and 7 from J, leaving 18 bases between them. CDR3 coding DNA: TGTGCCAGCAGCCGCAGTCCAGGGCTCGGGCAGCCCCAGCATTTT. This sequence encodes CASSRSPGLGQPQHF.

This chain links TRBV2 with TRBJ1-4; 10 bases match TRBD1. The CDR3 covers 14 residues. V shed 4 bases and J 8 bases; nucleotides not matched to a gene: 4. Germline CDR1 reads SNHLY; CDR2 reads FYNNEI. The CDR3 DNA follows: TGTGCCAGCAGTGGGGACAGGGGAGAGGAAAAACTGTTTTTT. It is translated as CASSGDRGEEKLFF.

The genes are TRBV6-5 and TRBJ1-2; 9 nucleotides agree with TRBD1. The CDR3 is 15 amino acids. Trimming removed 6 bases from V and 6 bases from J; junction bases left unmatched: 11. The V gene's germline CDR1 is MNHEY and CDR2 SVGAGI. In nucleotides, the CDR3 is TGTGCCAGCAGAATCGATCGGGACAGGGCCAATGGCTACACCTTC. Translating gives CASRIDRDRANGYTF.

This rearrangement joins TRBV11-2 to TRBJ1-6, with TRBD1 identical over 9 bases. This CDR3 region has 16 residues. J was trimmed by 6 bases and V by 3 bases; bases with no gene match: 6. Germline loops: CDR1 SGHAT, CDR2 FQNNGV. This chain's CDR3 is CASSLGGTGPNSPLHF. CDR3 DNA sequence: TGTGCCAGCAGCTTGGGAGGGACAGGGCCTAATTCACCCCTCCACTTT.

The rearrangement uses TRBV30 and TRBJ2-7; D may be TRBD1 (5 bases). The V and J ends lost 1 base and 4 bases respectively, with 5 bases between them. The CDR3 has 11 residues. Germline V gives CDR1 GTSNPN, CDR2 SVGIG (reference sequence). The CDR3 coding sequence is TGTGCCTGGAGTGAGGGGTACGAGCAGTACTTC. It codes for CAWSEGYEQYF.

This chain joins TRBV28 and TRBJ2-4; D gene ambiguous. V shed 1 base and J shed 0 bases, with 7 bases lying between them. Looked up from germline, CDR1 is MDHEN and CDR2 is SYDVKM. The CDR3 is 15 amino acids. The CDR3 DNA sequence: TGTGCCAGCAGTTTATCTCTGGGAGCCAAAAACATTCAGTACTTC. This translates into CASSLSLGAKNIQYF.

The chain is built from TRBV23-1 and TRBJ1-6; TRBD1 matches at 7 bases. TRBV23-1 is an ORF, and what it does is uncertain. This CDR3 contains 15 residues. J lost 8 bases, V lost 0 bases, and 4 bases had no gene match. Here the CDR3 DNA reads TGCGCCAGCAGTCAATCGACCAGGGGGGATTCACCCCTCCACTTT. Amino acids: CASSQSTRGDSPLHF.

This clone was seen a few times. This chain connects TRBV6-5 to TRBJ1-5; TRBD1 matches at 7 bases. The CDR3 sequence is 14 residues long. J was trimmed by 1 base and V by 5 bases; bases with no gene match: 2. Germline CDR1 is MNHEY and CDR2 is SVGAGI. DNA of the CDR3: TGTGCCAGCAGTCCGACAGGGAGCAATCAGCCCCAGCATTTT. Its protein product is CASSPTGSNQPQHF.

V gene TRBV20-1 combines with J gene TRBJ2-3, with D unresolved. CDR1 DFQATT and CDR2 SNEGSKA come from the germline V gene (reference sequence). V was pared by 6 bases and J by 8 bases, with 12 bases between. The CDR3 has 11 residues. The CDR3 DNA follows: TGCAGTGCAAGACTCGAAGGTACGCAGTATTTT. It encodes CSARLEGTQYF.

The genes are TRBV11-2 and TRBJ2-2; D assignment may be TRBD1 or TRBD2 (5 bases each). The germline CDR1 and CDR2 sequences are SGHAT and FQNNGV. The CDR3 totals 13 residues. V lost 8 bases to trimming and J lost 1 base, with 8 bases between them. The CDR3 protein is CASAGRNTGELFF. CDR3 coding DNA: TGTGCCAGCGCAGGGAGGAACACCGGGGAGCTGTTTTTT.

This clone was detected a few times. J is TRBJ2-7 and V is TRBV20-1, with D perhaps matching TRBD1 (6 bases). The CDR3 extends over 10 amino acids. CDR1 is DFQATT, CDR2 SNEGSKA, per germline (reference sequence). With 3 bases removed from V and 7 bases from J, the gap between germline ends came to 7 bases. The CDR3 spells CSASGQEQYF. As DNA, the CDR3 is TGCAGTGCTAGCGGACAGGAGCAGTACTTC.

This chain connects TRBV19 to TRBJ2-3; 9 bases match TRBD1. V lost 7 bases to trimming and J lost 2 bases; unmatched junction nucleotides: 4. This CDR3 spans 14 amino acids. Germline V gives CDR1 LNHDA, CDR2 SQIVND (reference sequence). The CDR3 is CASTIQGATDTQYF. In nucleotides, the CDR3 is TGTGCCAGTACCATACAGGGGGCCACAGATACGCAGTATTTT.

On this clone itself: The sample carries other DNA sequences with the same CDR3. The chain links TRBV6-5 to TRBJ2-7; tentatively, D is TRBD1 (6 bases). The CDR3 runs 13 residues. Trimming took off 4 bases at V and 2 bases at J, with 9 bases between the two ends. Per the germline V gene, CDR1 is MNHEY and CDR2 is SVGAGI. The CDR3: CASSLTGTYEQYF. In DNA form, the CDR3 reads TGTGCCAGCAGTTTAACAGGGACCTACGAGCAGTACTTC.

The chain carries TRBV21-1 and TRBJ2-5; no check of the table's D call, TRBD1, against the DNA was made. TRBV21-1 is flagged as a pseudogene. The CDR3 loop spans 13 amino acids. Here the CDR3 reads CASSDGTGETQYF. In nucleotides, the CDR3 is TGTGCCAGCAGCGACGGGACAGGAGAGACCCAGTACTTC.

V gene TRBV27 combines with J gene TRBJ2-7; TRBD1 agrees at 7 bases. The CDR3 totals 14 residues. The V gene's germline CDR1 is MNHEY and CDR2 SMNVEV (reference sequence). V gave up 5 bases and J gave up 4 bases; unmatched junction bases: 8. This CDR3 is CASSRDRARYEQYF. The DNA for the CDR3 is TGTGCCAGCAGTCGCGACAGGGCTAGGTACGAGCAGTACTTC.

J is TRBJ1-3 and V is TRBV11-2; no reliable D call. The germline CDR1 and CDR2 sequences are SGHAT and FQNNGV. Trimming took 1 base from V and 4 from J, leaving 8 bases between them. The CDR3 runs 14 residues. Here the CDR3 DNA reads TGTGCCAGCAGCTTAGTCACCTCGGGAAACACCATATATTTT. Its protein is CASSLVTSGNTIYF.